In this sample, the clone carrying this TCR beta chain turned up a few times. This sample was included in a study of T cells in Graves' hyperthyroidism and ophthalmopathy. Newly diagnosed hyperthyroidism patients aged 18 to 65 years had disease lasting under 2 months. Patients having uncontrolled infection, another autoimmune disease, pregnancy or lactation were not included. Thyroid ultrasound and orbital computed tomography, with clinical symptoms and serum thyroxine and TRAb, informed diagnoses. Each 10 ml fresh peripheral blood draw supplied the PBMCs. Germline values: CDR1 LGHNA, CDR2 YNFKEQ. The CDR3 consists of 12 residues. Trimming removed 0 bases from V and 4 bases from J, with 4 bases in between. Using RNA transcripts as the source, TCR beta CDR3 regions were amplified. The HTBI primer set drove a first-round RT-PCR of the TCR CDR3. Each CDR3 protein is one row after TCRdb ran MiXCR on the multiplex PCR reads. The sample lists more than 150,000 distinct CDR3 sequences, about a sixth occurring once.

V is TRBV4-2 and J is TRBJ2-7; D not certain. This sequence originates from a woman aged 50 to 60 with Graves' hyperthyroidism. Material for sequencing was blood. CDR3 in DNA: TGTGCCAGCAGCCAAGAGGGGTACGAGCAGTACTTC. Its translation is CASSQEGYEQYF.